This T cell receptor beta chain was captured in a study of OX40 agonist ivuxolimab in advanced cancers. This CDR3 spans 12 amino acids. The ends were cut back, 4 bases at V and 0 bases at J, with 3 bases in the middle. Germline assignment: CDR1 SGDLS and CDR2 YYNGEE. Here immunoSEQ multiplex PCR was the method, and the copy in TCRdb shows in-frame clones only, minus some. The profile shows about 96,000 clones, 84% of them singletons. The sequence came from an adult with an advanced solid tumor such as melanoma, head and neck, liver or kidney cancer. This chain links TRBV9 with TRBJ2-3; D not resolved. The sample here was CD4+ or CD8+ T cells sorted from blood, taken in a trial of the OX40 agonist ivuxolimab. The CDR3 nucleotides are TGTGCCAGCAGCCTTAGCACAGATACGCAGTATTTT. Its protein is CASSLSTDTQYF.